The 2 T cell receptor beta chains given below trace back to one sample, sequenced in a study of blood T cells in healthy people across ages (dated by TCRdb to between 2015 and 2016). The library was prepared using 5' RACE. Sequencing relied on an Illumina HiSeq 2500. The second PCR ran for about 6 to 12 cycles and used a J-beta primer mix along with a sample-barcoded 5' primer. TCRdb handled the public reads itself, with Q25 trimming in fastp and clone calling in MiXCR, and kept productive beta chains. For every CDR3 protein sequence, its rows merge into one entry that carries the most common genes and DNA. This sample holds hundreds of thousands of distinct CDR3 sequences; more than 45% were observed only once. The biggest ten clones account for roughly 14% of the sample. Sequencing was done on a sample of blood. These TCRs come from a woman of 80 years or more in good health.

This clonotype was found once. This sequence joins TRBV28 and TRBJ2-5; the D call may be TRBD1 or TRBD2 (5 bases each). Trimming stripped 2 bases from V and 9 bases from J, with 16 bases between. The CDR3 is made up of 14 amino acids. CDR1 MDHEN and CDR2 SYDVKM come from the germline V gene. CDR3 coding DNA: TGTGCCAGCAGTTTAACGTGGGGGAGTCAGCCCCAGTACTTC. It encodes CASSLTWGSQPQYF.

This clonotype showed up many times. This rearrangement joins TRBV12-3 or TRBV12-4 to TRBJ2-4, with D maybe TRBD2 (6 bases). This CDR3 comprises 16 residues. V was shortened by 8 bases and J by 3 bases, with 20 bases between the two germline ends. This CDR3 reads CASFTTGRGGKNIQYF. Written as DNA, the CDR3 is TGTGCCAGCTTTACGACGGGGCGGGGAGGCAAAAACATTCAGTACTTC.